These 10 T cell receptor beta chains originate from one sample sequenced in a study of T cell changes during pregnancy in multiple sclerosis. The data were produced by immunoSEQ multiplex PCR, yet TCRdb's version contains in-frame clones alone and is incomplete. Of under 55,000 clones in the sample, more than 80% were seen once. The sequencing used CD4+ T cells from peripheral blood mononuclear cells, collected before pregnancy. Receptor source: a female donor with multiple sclerosis, enrolled in a pregnancy study.

The rearrangement links TRBV18 to TRBJ1-3, with TRBD1 identical over 7 bases. Per the germline V gene, CDR1 is KGHSH and CDR2 is LQKENI. The CDR3 is 15 amino acids. Unmatched junction bases numbered 3, after V lost 1 base and J lost 3 bases. The CDR3, as DNA: TGTGCCAGCTCACCACAGGGGGCTTATGGAAACACCATATATTTT. Its protein is CASSPQGAYGNTIYF.

The V gene is TRBV11-2, the J gene TRBJ1-2, with a possible D match to TRBD1 (6 bases). In germline, CDR1 is SGHAT, CDR2 FQNNGV. Trimming pared 3 bases from V and 0 bases from J, leaving 14 bases between. CDR3 length: 16 residues. This CDR3 reads CASSFGVRGTNYGYTF. The CDR3 DNA reads TGTGCCAGCAGCTTTGGGGTGAGGGGGACTAACTATGGCTACACCTTC.

The chain carries TRBV10-1 and TRBJ1-5, with unresolved D. Trimming stripped 10 bases from V and 8 bases from J, with 6 bases between. CDR1 is WNHNN, CDR2 SYGVQD, per germline (reference sequence). The CDR3 extends over 9 amino acids. The CDR3 loop reads CAITEPQHF. DNA of the CDR3: TGCGCCATCACTGAGCCCCAGCATTTT.

The chain carries TRBV2 and TRBJ2-5; D is perhaps TRBD1 (6 bases). V was trimmed by 6 bases and J by 3 bases, leaving 11 bases between them. This CDR3 is 13 amino acids long. In germline, CDR1 is SNHLY, CDR2 FYNNEI. In nucleotides, the CDR3 is TGTGCCAGCAGCACAGGGTCCAAAGAGACCCAGTACTTC. Its translation: CASSTGSKETQYF.

The chain uses TRBV7-9 and TRBJ2-1; TRBD2 agrees at 9 bases. This CDR3 region has 16 residues. Germline V CDR1 and CDR2: SEHNR, FQNEAQ (reference sequence). V shed 3 bases, J shed 6 bases, and the junction held 9 bases outside the gene matches. DNA of the CDR3: TGTGCCAGCAGCTTTGTTCCGGGACTAGCCGGCAATGAGCAGTTCTTC. This encodes CASSFVPGLAGNEQFF.

V is TRBV28 and J is TRBJ1-1; D gene ambiguous. The length of the CDR3 is 13 residues. CDR1 and CDR2 from the germline V gene are MDHEN and SYDVKM. V lost 7 bases, J lost 6 bases, and 15 bases lay in between. The CDR3 DNA reads as TGTGCCAGCACCCGATACGCTAGACCTGAAGCTTTCTTT. Amino acid sequence: CASTRYARPEAFF.

This clone is a singleton in its sample. This chain joins TRBV28 and TRBJ2-7, with 7 positions matching TRBD1. The V and J ends lost 2 bases and 3 bases, in that order; junction bases with no gene match: 4. Germline CDR1 is MDHEN and CDR2 is SYDVKM. The CDR3 is 14 amino acids. The CDR3 bases are TGTGCCAGCAGTTTAGGAGACAGGGACTACGAGCAGTACTTC. Residues: CASSLGDRDYEQYF.

This CDR3 reads CASSQVGQGRNIQYF. In DNA form, the CDR3 reads TGCGCCAGCAGCCAAGTGGGACAGGGGAGAAACATTCAGTACTTC. The rearrangement joins TRBV4-1 to TRBJ2-4; TRBD1 matches 10 bases. Germline CDR1 and CDR2: MGHRA and YSYEKL. V lost 1 base, J lost 6 bases, and 3 bases stayed unmatched. The CDR3 spans 15 residues.

The chain joins TRBV7-8 to TRBJ2-3; TRBD2 might be the D (6 bases). V dropped 7 bases and J dropped 0 bases, with 14 bases sitting between them. Per the germline V gene, CDR1 is SGHVS and CDR2 is FQNEAQ. This CDR3 contains 15 residues. CDR3 bases: TGTGCCAGCACCACCCGGGACTTTAGCACAGATACGCAGTATTTT. Its protein is CASTTRDFSTDTQYF.

CDR3 sequence reads: CASSGQLSGELFF. The DNA of the CDR3 is TGTGCCAGCAGTGGACAGTTGTCCGGGGAGCTGTTTTTT. V and J are TRBV27 and TRBJ2-2, with a possible D match to TRBD1 (6 bases). This CDR3 has 13 amino acids. Per germline, CDR1 MNHEY and CDR2 SMNVEV (reference sequence). Trimming took 5 bases from V and 6 from J, leaving 10 bases between them.